Listed here are 19 T cell receptor beta chains from one sample, sequenced in a study of blood T cell repertoires in COVID-19. Method: immunoSEQ multiplex PCR; TCRdb's copy keeps in-frame clones and lacks some. The sample lists about 45,000 clones, around 80% occurring once. Sequencing was carried out using peripheral blood. All receptors come from a man between 65 and 85 years old with acute or convalescent COVID-19.

This clone was recorded a few times. The chain recombines TRBV3-1 (or the pseudogene TRBV3-2) with TRBJ1-1; a possible D gene is TRBD1 (6 bases). CDR1 and CDR2 from the germline V gene are LGHDT and YNNKEL (reference sequence). The CDR3 extends over 15 amino acids. Trimming shortened V by 4 bases and J by 11 bases, and 23 bases separated the two germline ends. The CDR3: CASSPVGRTDPRAFF. CDR3 bases: TGTGCCAGCAGCCCTGTCGGAAGGACAGACCCTCGGGCTTTCTTT.

The chain employs TRBV9 and TRBJ1-1, with a tentative D call TRBD1 (6 bases). V was cut by 0 bases and J by 5 bases, with 14 bases left in between. This CDR3 is 15 amino acids long. The germline CDR1 and CDR2 sequences are SGDLS and YYNGEE. CDR3 sequence reads: CASSVVQGGRTEAFF. CDR3 bases: TGTGCCAGCAGCGTAGTGCAAGGGGGAAGGACTGAAGCTTTCTTT. The full variable domain, its missing parts supplied by reference TRBV9 and TRBJ1-1, is DSGVTQTPKHLITATGQRVTLRCSPRSGDLSVYWYQQSLDQGLQFLIQYYNGEERAKGNILERFSAQQFPDLHSELNLSSLELGDSALYFCASSVVQGGRTEAFFGQGTRLTVV.

The chain carries TRBV6-6 and TRBJ2-2, with D perhaps TRBD1 (6 bases). Germline V lookup: CDR1 MNHNY, CDR2 SVGAGI (reference sequence). Trimming pared 7 bases from V and 1 base from J, leaving 13 bases between. CDR3 length: 15 amino acids. CDR3 in amino acids: CASIAGTKNTGELFF. For the CDR3, the DNA is TGTGCCAGCATCGCCGGGACAAAGAACACCGGGGAGCTGTTTTTT.

The chain uses TRBV5-1 and TRBJ1-5; the D is unclear. Trimming cost V 4 bases and J 3 bases, with 14 bases left between them. In germline, CDR1 is SGHRS, CDR2 YFSETQ. The CDR3 consists of 15 residues. CDR3 coding DNA: TGCGCCAGCAGCCTCGGGGATGCTTCCAATCAGCCCCAGCATTTT. It codes for CASSLGDASNQPQHF.

V usage is TRBV6-2 or TRBV6-3 and J usage is TRBJ2-4; a possible D gene is TRBD1 (5 bases). V gave up 2 bases and J gave up 0 bases, with 11 bases separating them. The CDR3 is made up of 16 amino acids. The germline gives CDR1 MNHEY, CDR2 SVGEGT. The CDR3 coding sequence is TGTGCCAGCAGTTACGCTGGGGCCTCAGCCAAAAACATTCAGTACTTC. Its protein product is CASSYAGASAKNIQYF.

The chain carries TRBV3-1 (or the pseudogene TRBV3-2) and TRBJ1-5; the D gene is possibly TRBD1 (6 bases). V lost 1 base and J lost 6, with 16 bases in between. This CDR3 contains 16 residues. Germline-derived CDR1 and CDR2 are LGHDT and YNNKEL (reference sequence). CDR3 sequence reads: CASSQAATGTSQPQHF. CDR3 in DNA: TGTGCCAGCAGCCAAGCGGCCACAGGGACCAGTCAGCCCCAGCATTTT.

The chain carries TRBV5-6 and TRBJ2-6; D is unresolved. V was cut by 2 bases and J by 2 bases, with 2 bases left in between. This CDR3 contains 13 residues. Germline-derived CDR1 and CDR2 are SGHDT and YYEEEE. The chain's CDR3 is CASSFTGANVLTF. CDR3 DNA sequence: TGTGCCAGCAGCTTCACTGGGGCCAACGTCCTGACTTTC.

This clone was observed a single time. This chain connects TRBV6-2 or TRBV6-3 to TRBJ1-1, with D possibly being TRBD1 (6 bases). Per the germline V gene, CDR1 is MNHEY and CDR2 is SVGEGT. The V end was cut by 2 bases, the J end by 7 bases, with 11 bases between. The CDR3 covers 13 residues. For the CDR3, the DNA is TGTGCCAGCAGTTACCGGGACACGAGTGAAGCTTTCTTT. Its translation: CASSYRDTSEAFF.

This sequence joins TRBV5-6 and TRBJ2-4, with a tentative D call TRBD2 (7 bases). Germline V gene lookup returns CDR1 SGHDT and CDR2 YYEEEE. The V end lost 4 bases, the J end lost 9 bases, and 20 bases lay between the germline ends. This CDR3 has 15 amino acids. CDR3 protein: CASSLEARGGGIQYF. The DNA for the CDR3 is TGTGCCAGCAGCCTGGAGGCCAGGGGCGGGGGCATTCAGTACTTC.

The J gene is TRBJ1-2, the V gene TRBV28, with 10 bases matching TRBD1. The V gene's germline CDR1 is MDHEN and CDR2 SYDVKM. The CDR3 spans 14 residues. Trimming at V came to 10 bases and at J to 5 bases, leaving 10 bases not matched to a gene. The CDR3 DNA follows: TGTGCCACTCAGTCCGGGACAGGGGTTTATGGCTACACCTTC. Translation: CATQSGTGVYGYTF.

V is TRBV7-3 and J is TRBJ2-1; TRBD1 agrees at 7 bases. V lost 2 bases to trimming and J lost 7 bases; unmatched junction nucleotides: 5. Germline V lookup: CDR1 SGHTA, CDR2 FQGTGA. The CDR3 runs to 14 residues. CDR3 DNA: TGTGCCAGCAGCTTACGGGACAGTGGGAATGAGCAGTTCTTC. It encodes CASSLRDSGNEQFF.

The chain is built from TRBV19 and TRBJ1-1; D not certain. Germline values: CDR1 LNHDA, CDR2 SQIVND (reference sequence). V gave up 5 bases and J gave up 1 base, with 26 bases separating them. The CDR3 is 19 amino acids. The CDR3 coding sequence is TGTGCCAGTAGTTCTGGGTCCGTCTTAAACGTAGGAGGGAACACTGAAGCTTTCTTT. Translated: CASSSGSVLNVGGNTEAFF.

This clone was seen only a few times. The rearrangement joins TRBV19 to TRBJ2-2; 7 bases are shared with TRBD1. The V and J ends lost 6 bases and 6 bases, in that order; junction bases with no gene match: 1. Germline CDR1 is LNHDA and CDR2 is SQIVND (reference sequence). CDR3 length equals 12 residues. The CDR3 DNA reads TGTGCCAGTAGGACAGGGCCCGGGGAGCTGTTTTTT. This translates into CASRTGPGELFF.

This clone was picked up one time. The rearrangement uses TRBV6-5 and TRBJ2-4; a weak D match, TRBD2 (5 bases). The CDR3 loop spans 16 amino acids. Trimming stripped 4 bases from V and 4 bases from J, with 17 bases between. Germline CDR1 reads MNHEY; CDR2 reads SVGAGI. CDR3 coding DNA: TGTGCCAGCAGTTTTGCGGGCACAAACGGGAAAAACATTCAGTACTTC. This encodes CASSFAGTNGKNIQYF.

In its sample, this clone was seen a few times. This rearrangement joins TRBV10-2 to TRBJ1-1; D might be TRBD1 (6 bases). Germline V lookup: CDR1 WSHSY, CDR2 SAAADI. Trimming took off 2 bases at V and 5 bases at J, with 12 bases between the two ends. CDR3 length equals 14 residues. CDR3 sequence (DNA): TGCGCCAGCAGTGAGGCACAGGGATGGACTGAAGCTTTCTTT. Translating gives CASSEAQGWTEAFF.

This chain uses TRBV29-1 with TRBJ1-2, with TRBD1 matching 9 bases. The junction had 17 bases not matched to a gene; V was cut back by 4 bases and J by 2 bases. The CDR3 covers 18 residues. The germline CDR1 and CDR2 sequences are SQVTM and ANQGSEA. The CDR3 protein is CSVGEAVQGASFNYGYTF. The CDR3 coding sequence is TGCAGCGTTGGGGAAGCCGTACAGGGGGCAAGCTTCAACTATGGCTACACCTTC.

This chain uses TRBV19 with TRBJ2-3; D is possibly TRBD1 (5 bases). The CDR3 contains 14 residues. The V end was cut by 2 bases, the J end by 0 bases, with 6 bases between. Germline V gene lookup returns CDR1 LNHDA and CDR2 SQIVND (reference sequence). The CDR3 reads CASSIRGSTDTQYF. Written as DNA, the CDR3 is TGTGCCAGTAGTATAAGGGGCAGCACAGATACGCAGTATTTT.

This chain's CDR3 is CASSRKDSSYEQYF. The CDR3 DNA sequence: TGCGCCAGCAGCCGCAAGGACAGCTCCTACGAGCAGTACTTC. This chain uses TRBV5-1 with TRBJ2-7, with a tentative D call TRBD1 (6 bases). Looked up from germline, CDR1 is SGHRS and CDR2 is YFSETQ. This CDR3 has 14 amino acids. Trimming stripped 4 bases from V and 0 bases from J, with 11 bases between.

The chain links TRBV6-1 to TRBJ2-1; D is possibly TRBD1 (6 bases). CDR1 is MNHNS, CDR2 SASEGT, per germline. The germline V and J ends were trimmed by 2 bases and 4 bases, with 15 bases remaining between them. This CDR3 has 16 amino acids. CDR3 sequence (DNA): TGTGCCAGCAGTGAAAAGTATGTGGGACAATACAATGAGCAGTTCTTC. Its translation: CASSEKYVGQYNEQFF.